This TCR beta chain was captured by sequencing in a study of response to subunit inactivated influenza vaccine. Whole-study findings and limits: Seasonal influenza vaccination, on each occasion, was suggested by the authors to recruit few new T cells.

TCRdb fed the RT-PCR reads into MiXCR, producing one record per CDR3 protein. The sample has around 790,000 distinct CDR3 sequences; 21% are singletons. This clonotype has only one observation. The antigen remains unidentified. V lost 6 bases and J 1 base, leaving 12 bases between the germline ends. The CDR3 covers 14 residues. The chain couples TRBV12-3 or TRBV12-4 to TRBJ1-1; TRBD1 is a possible D gene (6 bases). Sequencing was performed on PBMCs from blood, taken 5 days after vaccination. The source of this sequence is a man in his forties or fifties who received an inactivated influenza vaccine. Here the CDR3 reads CASRTLRGNTEAFF. In DNA, the CDR3 is TGTGCCAGCAGAACTCTCAGGGGGAACACTGAAGCTTTCTTT.